Below are 5 T cell receptor beta chains sequenced from a single sample in a study of shared clonotypes between healthy human individuals. Method: immunoSEQ multiplex PCR; TCRdb's copy keeps in-frame clones and lacks some. Of 950,000 to 1,300,000 clones listed, more than 65% are singletons. Sequencing input: memory CD4+ T cells sorted from blood. Stated subset: CD45RA-negative fraction. The receptors come from a man aged 18 to 29 in good health.

The chain recombines TRBV6-5 with TRBJ1-6; D is undetermined. The CDR3 covers 15 residues. Germline CDR1 MNHEY, CDR2 SVGAGI. Trimming removed 6 bases at V and 6 bases at J, with 15 bases between. As DNA, the CDR3 is TGTGCCAGCAGCCGGGTCATGGGCCTTAATTCACCCCTCCACTTT. Its translation is CASSRVMGLNSPLHF.

This clone was picked up a small number of times. This chain connects TRBV19 to TRBJ1-3; D is uncertain. V gave up 0 bases and J gave up 4 bases, with 7 bases separating them. The CDR3 runs 14 residues. Germline CDR1 is LNHDA and CDR2 is SQIVND (reference sequence). CDR3: CASSIDLRGNTIYF. Here the CDR3 DNA reads TGTGCCAGTAGTATAGACCTACGCGGAAACACCATATATTTT.

The DNA of the CDR3 is TGTGCCAGCAGCGCTCGGACAGGGACAAATTCACCCCTCCACTTT. Protein: CASSARTGTNSPLHF. The V gene is TRBV5-4, the J gene TRBJ1-6; 8 bases are a match to TRBD1. J was trimmed by 7 bases and V by 4 bases; bases with no gene match: 7. The CDR3 covers 15 residues. The germline CDR1 and CDR2 sequences are SGHNT and YYREEE (reference sequence).

CDR3 in amino acids: CATRRLGLAGGASTDTQYF. The CDR3 DNA reads TGTGCCACACGCCGCCTTGGACTAGCGGGGGGCGCAAGCACAGATACGCAGTATTTT. The genes are TRBV10-3 and TRBJ2-3, with 14 bases lining up with TRBD2. CDR3 length equals 19 residues. Trimming cost V 10 bases and J 0 bases; bases outside gene matches: 15. The V gene's germline CDR1 is ENHRY and CDR2 SYGVKD.

This rearrangement joins TRBV30 to TRBJ1-3; no reliable D call. The CDR3 covers 17 residues. Deletions cut 1 base from V and 1 base from J, with 17 bases between. Germline loops: CDR1 GTSNPN, CDR2 SVGIG (reference sequence). The CDR3 coding sequence is TGTGCCTGGAGTGCCCGAGGTATCTTGGGGTCTGGAAACACCATATATTTT. It encodes CAWSARGILGSGNTIYF.